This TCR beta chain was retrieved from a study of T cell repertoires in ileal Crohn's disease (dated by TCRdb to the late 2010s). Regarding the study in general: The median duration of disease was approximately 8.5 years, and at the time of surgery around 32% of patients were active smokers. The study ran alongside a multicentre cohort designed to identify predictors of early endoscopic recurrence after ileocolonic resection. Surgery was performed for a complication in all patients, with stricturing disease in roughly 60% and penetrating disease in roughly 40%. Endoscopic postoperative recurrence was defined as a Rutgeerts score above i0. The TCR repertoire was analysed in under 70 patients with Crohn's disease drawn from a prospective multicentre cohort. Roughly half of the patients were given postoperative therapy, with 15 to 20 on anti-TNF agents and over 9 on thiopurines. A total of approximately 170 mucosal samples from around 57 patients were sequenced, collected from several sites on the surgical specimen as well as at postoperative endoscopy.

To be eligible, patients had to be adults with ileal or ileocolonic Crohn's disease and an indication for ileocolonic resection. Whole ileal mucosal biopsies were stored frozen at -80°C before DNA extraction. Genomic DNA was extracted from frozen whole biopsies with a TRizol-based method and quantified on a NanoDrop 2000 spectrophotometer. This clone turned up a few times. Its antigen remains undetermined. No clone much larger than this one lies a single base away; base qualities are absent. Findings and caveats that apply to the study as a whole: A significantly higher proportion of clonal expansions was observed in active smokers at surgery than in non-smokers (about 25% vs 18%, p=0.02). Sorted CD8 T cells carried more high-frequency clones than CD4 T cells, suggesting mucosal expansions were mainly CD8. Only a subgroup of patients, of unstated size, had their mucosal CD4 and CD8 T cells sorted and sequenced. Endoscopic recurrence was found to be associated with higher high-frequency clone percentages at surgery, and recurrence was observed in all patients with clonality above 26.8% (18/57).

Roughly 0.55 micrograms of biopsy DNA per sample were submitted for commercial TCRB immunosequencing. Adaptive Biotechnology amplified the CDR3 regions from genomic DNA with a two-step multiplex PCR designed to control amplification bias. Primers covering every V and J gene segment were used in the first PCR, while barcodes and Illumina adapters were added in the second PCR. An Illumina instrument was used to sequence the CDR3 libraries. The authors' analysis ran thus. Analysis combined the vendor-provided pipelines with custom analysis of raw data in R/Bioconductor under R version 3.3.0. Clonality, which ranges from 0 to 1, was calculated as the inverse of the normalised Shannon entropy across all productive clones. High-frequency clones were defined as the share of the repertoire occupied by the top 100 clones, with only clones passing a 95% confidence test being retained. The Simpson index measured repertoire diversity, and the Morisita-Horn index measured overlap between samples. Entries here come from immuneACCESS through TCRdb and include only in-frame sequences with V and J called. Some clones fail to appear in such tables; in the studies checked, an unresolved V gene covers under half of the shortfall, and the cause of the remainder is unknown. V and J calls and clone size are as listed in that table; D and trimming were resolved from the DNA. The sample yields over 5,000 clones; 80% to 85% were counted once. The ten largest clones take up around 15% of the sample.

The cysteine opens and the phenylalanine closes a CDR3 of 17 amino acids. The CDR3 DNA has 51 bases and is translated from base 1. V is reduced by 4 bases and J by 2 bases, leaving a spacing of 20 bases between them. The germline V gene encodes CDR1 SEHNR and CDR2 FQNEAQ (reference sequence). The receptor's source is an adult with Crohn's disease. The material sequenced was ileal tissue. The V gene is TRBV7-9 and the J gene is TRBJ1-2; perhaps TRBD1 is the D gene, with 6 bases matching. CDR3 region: CASSSALGGGLNYGYTF. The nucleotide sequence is TGTGCCAGCAGCTCTGCCCTCGGAGGGGGATTAAACTATGGCTACACCTTC.